Listed below are T cell receptor beta chains from one sample, sequenced in a study of blood T cell repertoires in COVID-19. Using immunoSEQ multiplex PCR, the repertoire was profiled, and TCRdb retains in-frame clones only, with some absent. The table shows some 170,000 clones, with more than 80% occurring only once. Sequencing was done on a sample of peripheral blood. These receptors originate from a woman aged 60 to 75 with acute or convalescent COVID-19. Each CDR3 is given with its conserved first and last residue. A D gene is named only where the DNA matches it firmly. Part of the rows lack a size; the others show once, few, many or a class for expanded clones.

v_call: TRBV9
j_call: TRBJ2-5
clone_size: .
d_call: .
cdr3_aa: CASSWGQRETQYF
cdr3_nt: TGTGCCAGCAGCTGGGGACAAAGGGAGACCCAGTACTTC

v_call: TRBV2
j_call: TRBJ1-1
clone_size: .
d_call: .
cdr3_aa: CASSSQLNTEAFF
cdr3_nt: TGTGCCAGCAGTAGTCAGTTAAACACTGAAGCTTTCTTT

v_call: TRBV6-6
j_call: TRBJ1-2
clone_size: .
d_call: TRBD1
cdr3_aa: CASRRQGYIGYTF
cdr3_nt: TGTGCCAGCAGAAGACAGGGGTATATCGGCTACACCTTC

v_call: TRBV5-6
j_call: TRBJ1-2
clone_size: .
d_call: .
cdr3_aa: CASSLAGFGYTF
cdr3_nt: TGTGCCAGCAGCTTGGCAGGCTTTGGCTACACCTTC

v_call: TRBV15
j_call: TRBJ2-3
clone_size: .
d_call: .
cdr3_aa: CATSRPSTDTQYF
cdr3_nt: TGTGCCACCAGCAGACCTAGCACAGATACGCAGTATTTT

v_call: TRBV5-4
j_call: TRBJ2-5
clone_size: .
d_call: TRBD2
cdr3_aa: CASSSPGGSTETQYF
cdr3_nt: TGTGCCAGCAGCTCCCCTGGCGGGAGTACAGAGACCCAGTACTTC

v_call: TRBV19
j_call: TRBJ1-2
clone_size: few
d_call: .
cdr3_aa: CASMGAASYGYTF
cdr3_nt: TGTGCCAGTATGGGGGCAGCTTCCTATGGCTACACCTTC

v_call: TRBV7-3
j_call: TRBJ2-1
clone_size: .
d_call: .
cdr3_aa: CASSQTSYNEQFF
cdr3_nt: TGTGCCAGCAGCCAGACTAGTTACAATGAGCAGTTCTTC

v_call: TRBV6-6
j_call: TRBJ1-4
clone_size: .
d_call: TRBD1
cdr3_aa: CASSSQGQATNEKLFF
cdr3_nt: TGTGCCAGCAGTTCTCAAGGACAGGCAACTAATGAAAAACTGTTTTTT

v_call: TRBV30
j_call: TRBJ1-1
clone_size: .
d_call: TRBD1
cdr3_aa: CAWSEPTWAGGRNEAFF
cdr3_nt: TGTGCCTGGAGTGAACCCACTTGGGCAGGGGGCAGGAATGAAGCTTTCTTT

v_call: TRBV6-5
j_call: TRBJ1-2
clone_size: .
d_call: .
cdr3_aa: CASSFLGGENGYTF
cdr3_nt: TGTGCCAGCAGTTTCTTAGGGGGGGAGAATGGCTACACCTTC

v_call: TRBV19
j_call: TRBJ2-2
clone_size: .
d_call: TRBD2
cdr3_aa: CASSRSSGGTGELFF
cdr3_nt: TGTGCCAGTAGCCGGTCTAGCGGGGGGACCGGGGAGCTGTTTTTT

v_call: TRBV7-9
j_call: TRBJ1-2
clone_size: .
d_call: TRBD1
cdr3_aa: CASSPQGVDGYTF
cdr3_nt: TGTGCCAGCAGCCCACAGGGGGTTGATGGCTACACCTTC

v_call: TRBV30
j_call: TRBJ2-7
clone_size: .
d_call: .
cdr3_aa: CAWSVGLSYEQYF
cdr3_nt: TGTGCCTGGAGTGTCGGTCTCTCCTACGAGCAGTACTTC

v_call: TRBV19
j_call: TRBJ1-3
clone_size: many
d_call: .
cdr3_aa: CASGGVHTGNTIYF
cdr3_nt: TGTGCCAGTGGAGGGGTACACACTGGAAACACCATATATTTT

v_call: TRBV27
j_call: TRBJ1-5
clone_size: .
d_call: .
cdr3_aa: CASRNSDQRGNQPQHF
cdr3_nt: TGTGCCAGCAGAAACTCGGATCAGCGGGGCAATCAGCCCCAGCATTTT

v_call: TRBV7-9
j_call: TRBJ2-4
clone_size: .
d_call: .
cdr3_aa: CASSGGKRNIQYF
cdr3_nt: TGTGCCAGCAGCGGCGGCAAGCGAAACATTCAGTACTTC

v_call: TRBV15
j_call: TRBJ1-4
clone_size: .
d_call: .
cdr3_aa: CATSREREGLGELFF
cdr3_nt: TGTGCCACCAGCAGAGAAAGGGAAGGACTGGGAGAACTGTTTTTT

v_call: TRBV5-5
j_call: TRBJ2-1
clone_size: .
d_call: TRBD1
cdr3_aa: CASSFRQGVWNEQFF
cdr3_nt: TGTGCCAGCAGCTTTCGGCAGGGGGTGTGGAATGAGCAGTTCTTC

v_call: TRBV9
j_call: TRBJ1-3
clone_size: once
d_call: .
cdr3_aa: CASSGGGSGNTIYF
cdr3_nt: TGTGCCAGCAGCGGTGGAGGGTCTGGAAACACCATATATTTT

v_call: TRBV7-3
j_call: TRBJ2-3
clone_size: .
d_call: .
cdr3_aa: CASSTRQAGTDTQYF
cdr3_nt: TGTGCCAGCAGCACTAGACAGGCAGGCACAGATACGCAGTATTTT

v_call: TRBV28
j_call: TRBJ2-5
clone_size: .
d_call: .
cdr3_aa: CATAMAGPQETQYF
cdr3_nt: TGTGCCACCGCCATGGCGGGACCACAAGAGACCCAGTACTTC

v_call: TRBV2
j_call: TRBJ1-6
clone_size: .
d_call: .
cdr3_aa: CASSEGHPSSYNSPLHF
cdr3_nt: TGTGCCAGCAGTGAAGGCCATCCTAGCTCCTATAATTCACCCCTCCACTTT

v_call: TRBV11-3
j_call: TRBJ2-2
clone_size: .
d_call: .
cdr3_aa: CASSLEIFGQLNTGELFF
cdr3_nt: TGTGCCAGCAGCTTAGAAATATTCGGACAGCTGAACACCGGGGAGCTGTTTTTT

v_call: TRBV9
j_call: TRBJ2-2
clone_size: .
d_call: .
cdr3_aa: CASSMRDRENTGELFF
cdr3_nt: TGTGCCAGCAGCATGCGGGACAGAGAGAACACCGGGGAGCTGTTTTTT

v_call: TRBV6-5
j_call: TRBJ2-7
clone_size: .
d_call: TRBD1
cdr3_aa: CASSRTGAAYEQYF
cdr3_nt: TGTGCCAGCAGCAGGACAGGGGCTGCGTACGAGCAGTACTTC

v_call: TRBV24-1
j_call: TRBJ2-3
clone_size: .
d_call: TRBD2
cdr3_aa: CATSGLAGAGTDTQYF
cdr3_nt: TGTGCCACCAGTGGGTTAGCGGGAGCGGGCACAGATACGCAGTATTTT

v_call: TRBV5-1
j_call: TRBJ2-1
clone_size: .
d_call: .
cdr3_aa: CASSLSGISYNEQFF
cdr3_nt: TGCGCCAGCAGCCTTAGCGGAATCTCCTACAATGAGCAGTTCTTC

v_call: TRBV27
j_call: TRBJ2-5
clone_size: .
d_call: .
cdr3_aa: CASSLFPYRGETQYF
cdr3_nt: TGTGCCAGCAGTTTATTTCCTTACAGAGGGGAGACCCAGTACTTC

v_call: TRBV19
j_call: TRBJ1-2
clone_size: .
d_call: .
cdr3_aa: CASSIATVGGYTF
cdr3_nt: TGTGCCAGTAGTATTGCGACAGTGGGAGGCTACACCTTC

v_call: TRBV9
j_call: TRBJ2-5
clone_size: .
d_call: TRBD1
cdr3_aa: CASSLGQGMGTQYF
cdr3_nt: TGTGCCAGCAGCCTAGGACAGGGGATGGGGACCCAGTACTTC

v_call: TRBV19
j_call: TRBJ1-6
clone_size: .
d_call: .
cdr3_aa: CASSIYWTEGNSPLHF
cdr3_nt: TGTGCCAGTAGTATCTATTGGACAGAGGGAAATTCACCCCTCCACTTT

v_call: TRBV6-1
j_call: TRBJ2-7
clone_size: few
d_call: .
cdr3_aa: CASSEARDRYEQYF
cdr3_nt: TGTGCCAGCAGTGAAGCTAGAGACAGGTACGAGCAGTACTTC

v_call: TRBV6-5
j_call: TRBJ2-1
clone_size: .
d_call: TRBD2
cdr3_aa: CASSLGLADNEQFF
cdr3_nt: TGTGCCAGCAGCCTAGGACTAGCGGACAATGAGCAGTTCTTC

v_call: TRBV10-1
j_call: TRBJ2-1
clone_size: .
d_call: TRBD2
cdr3_aa: CASSPAGAGNEQFF
cdr3_nt: TGCGCCAGCAGCCCAGCGGGAGCCGGGAATGAGCAGTTCTTC

v_call: TRBV5-1
j_call: TRBJ1-3
clone_size: .
d_call: .
cdr3_aa: CASSHTHGQSSGNTIYF
cdr3_nt: TGCGCCAGCAGCCACACACACGGACAGAGCTCTGGAAACACCATATATTTT

v_call: TRBV11-2
j_call: TRBJ2-5
clone_size: .
d_call: TRBD1
cdr3_aa: CASSGWTGGGETQYF
cdr3_nt: TGTGCCAGCAGCGGATGGACAGGGGGCGGCGAGACCCAGTACTTC

v_call: TRBV24-1
j_call: TRBJ2-1
clone_size: .
d_call: .
cdr3_aa: CATSDPGQFNEQFF
cdr3_nt: TGTGCCACCAGTGATCCGGGACAATTTAATGAGCAGTTCTTC

v_call: TRBV18
j_call: TRBJ1-1
clone_size: .
d_call: .
cdr3_aa: CASSASRNTEAFF
cdr3_nt: TGTGCCAGCTCAGCCTCCAGGAACACTGAAGCTTTCTTT

v_call: TRBV3-1/TRBV3-2
j_call: TRBJ2-5
clone_size: .
d_call: .
cdr3_aa: CATHSDQETQYF
cdr3_nt: TGTGCCACCCACTCCGACCAAGAGACCCAGTACTTC

v_call: TRBV11-3
j_call: TRBJ1-2
clone_size: .
d_call: TRBD1
cdr3_aa: CASSSGTGDYGYTF
cdr3_nt: TGTGCCAGCAGCTCCGGGACAGGGGACTATGGCTACACCTTC

v_call: TRBV7-8
j_call: TRBJ1-5
clone_size: .
d_call: TRBD1
cdr3_aa: CASSLFGTGLNQPQHF
cdr3_nt: TGTGCCAGCAGCTTGTTCGGGACAGGCCTTAATCAGCCCCAGCATTTT

v_call: TRBV19
j_call: TRBJ2-3
clone_size: .
d_call: .
cdr3_aa: CASRQGSTDTQYF
cdr3_nt: TGTGCCAGTCGGCAGGGGAGCACAGATACGCAGTATTTT

v_call: TRBV6-1
j_call: TRBJ1-5
clone_size: .
d_call: TRBD1
cdr3_aa: CASSTDRDSNQPQHF
cdr3_nt: TGTGCCAGCAGTACCGACAGGGACAGCAATCAGCCCCAGCATTTT

v_call: TRBV2
j_call: TRBJ1-2
clone_size: .
d_call: TRBD1
cdr3_aa: CASSSNRGTGYTF
cdr3_nt: TGTGCCAGCAGCTCTAACAGGGGAACTGGCTACACCTTC

v_call: TRBV14
j_call: TRBJ2-1
clone_size: .
d_call: .
cdr3_aa: CASSQEGRGDEQFF
cdr3_nt: TGTGCCAGCAGCCAAGAAGGTAGGGGCGATGAGCAGTTCTTC

v_call: TRBV30
j_call: TRBJ1-2
clone_size: once
d_call: .
cdr3_aa: CASPKPTEGYGYTF
cdr3_nt: TGTGCCTCCCCGAAGCCCACAGAGGGCTATGGCTACACCTTC

v_call: TRBV12-3/TRBV12-4
j_call: TRBJ2-7
clone_size: .
d_call: TRBD2
cdr3_aa: CATRSGSSYEQYF
cdr3_nt: TGTGCCACCCGAAGCGGGAGCTCCTACGAGCAGTACTTC

v_call: TRBV5-1
j_call: TRBJ2-7
clone_size: few
d_call: TRBD2
cdr3_aa: CASRLALAGTHEQYF
cdr3_nt: TGCGCCAGCCGCTTGGCACTAGCGGGAACCCACGAGCAGTACTTC

v_call: TRBV19
j_call: TRBJ1-2
clone_size: .
d_call: .
cdr3_aa: CASSIKGPVSYGYTF
cdr3_nt: TGTGCCAGTAGTATAAAGGGGCCGGTGAGCTATGGCTACACCTTC